The 4 T cell receptor beta chains below all came from one sample that was sequenced in a study of CD8 T cells in ankylosing spondylitis. TCRdb re-called the 5' RACE reads with MiXCR, one entry per CDR3 protein. The table has fewer than 250,000 distinct CDR3 sequences, 32% seen once. Sequenced: blood, either unsorted or a sorted T cell fraction (not recorded which). The receptor source for this set is a male donor with ankylosing spondylitis or in good health (not recorded which).

The chain joins TRBV3-1 to TRBJ1-1, with D maybe TRBD1 (5 bases). Germline CDR1 and CDR2: LGHDT and YNNKEL (reference sequence). With 3 bases removed from V and 5 bases from J, the gap between germline ends came to 13 bases. This CDR3 spans 14 amino acids. For the CDR3, the DNA is TGTGCCAGCAGCCAGAGGGGTTTGGGAACTGAAGCTTTCTTT. This translates into CASSQRGLGTEAFF.

This chain joins TRBV13 and TRBJ2-1; no firm D call. The CDR3 loop spans 13 amino acids. The V gene's germline CDR1 is PRHDT and CDR2 FYEKMQ (reference sequence). Trimming pared 5 bases from V and 8 bases from J, leaving 13 bases between. For the CDR3, the DNA is TGTGCCAGCAGCCTACCGCTCCGCGATGAGCAGTTCTTC. Its protein is CASSLPLRDEQFF. The full variable domain, completed using reference TRBV13 and TRBJ2-1, is AAGVIQSPRHLIKEKRETATLKCYPIPRHDTVYWYQQGPGQDPQFLISFYEKMQSDKGSIPDRFSAQQFSDYHSELNMSSLELGDSALYFCASSLPLRDEQFFGPGTRLTVL.

The sample holds a few counts of this clonotype. V usage is TRBV5-1 and J usage is TRBJ2-3; TRBD1 matches 9 bases. V lost 4 bases to trimming and J lost 3 bases; unmatched junction nucleotides: 9. The CDR3 is 16 residues long. From germline, CDR1 is SGHRS and CDR2 YFSETQ. The CDR3 loop reads CASSKRTGVRTDTQYF. The CDR3 nucleotides read TGCGCCAGCAGCAAAAGGACAGGGGTTCGGACAGATACGCAGTATTTT.

This clonotype was observed a handful of times. This sequence joins TRBV6-5 and TRBJ1-1, with D possibly being TRBD1 (5 bases). The germline V gene encodes CDR1 MNHEY and CDR2 SVGAGI. This CDR3 is 16 amino acids long. The V and J ends lost 2 bases and 3 bases respectively, with 16 bases between them. Here the CDR3 DNA reads TGTGCCAGCAGTTACCCGAGGTTCAGGGAGGACACTGAAGCTTTCTTT. It specifies CASSYPRFREDTEAFF.